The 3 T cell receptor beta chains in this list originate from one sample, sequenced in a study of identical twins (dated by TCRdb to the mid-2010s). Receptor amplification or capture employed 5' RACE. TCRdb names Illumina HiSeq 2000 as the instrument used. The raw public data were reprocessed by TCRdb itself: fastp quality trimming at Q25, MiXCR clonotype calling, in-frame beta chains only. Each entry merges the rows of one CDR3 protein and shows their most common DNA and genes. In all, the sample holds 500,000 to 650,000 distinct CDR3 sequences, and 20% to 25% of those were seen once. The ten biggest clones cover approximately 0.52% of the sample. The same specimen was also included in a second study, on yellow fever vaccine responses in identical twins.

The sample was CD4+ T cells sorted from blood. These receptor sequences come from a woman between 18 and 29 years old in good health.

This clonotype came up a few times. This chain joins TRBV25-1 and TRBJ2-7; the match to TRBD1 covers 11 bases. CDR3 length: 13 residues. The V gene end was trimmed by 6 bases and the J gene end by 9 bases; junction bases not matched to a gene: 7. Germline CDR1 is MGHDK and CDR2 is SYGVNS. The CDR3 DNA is TGTGCCAGCAGGCTGGGACAGGGGGTTGTGCAGTACGTC. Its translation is CASRLGQGVVQYV.

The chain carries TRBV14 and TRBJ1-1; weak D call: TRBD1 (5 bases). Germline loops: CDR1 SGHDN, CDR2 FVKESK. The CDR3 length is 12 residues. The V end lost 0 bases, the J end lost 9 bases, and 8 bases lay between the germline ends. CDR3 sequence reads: CASSQDWGKAFF. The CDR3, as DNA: TGTGCCAGCAGCCAAGACTGGGGGAAAGCTTTCTTT.

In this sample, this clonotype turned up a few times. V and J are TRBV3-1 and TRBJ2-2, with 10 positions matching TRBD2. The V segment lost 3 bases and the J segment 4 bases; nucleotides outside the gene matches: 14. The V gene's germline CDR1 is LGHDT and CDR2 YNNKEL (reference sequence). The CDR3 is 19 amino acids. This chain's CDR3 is CASSHWASGGGVGTGELFF. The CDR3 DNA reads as TGTGCCAGCAGCCATTGGGCTAGCGGGGGAGGCGTGGGCACCGGGGAGCTGTTTTTT.